What follows is one TCR beta chain and its context. The sample is drawn from a study of blood T cell repertoires in COVID-19. Those who participated ranged in age from roughly 18 to 89 years and resided in about two dozen US areas. Assay used: immunoSEQ multiplex PCR; TCRdb lists only in-frame clones, some missing. The sample has more than 250,000 clones; roughly 89% are singletons. From germline, CDR1 is SNHLY and CDR2 FYNNEI. The CDR3 sequence is 13 residues long. V was pared by 5 bases and J by 5 bases, with 5 bases of the junction left unmatched. Specimen: PBMCs or T cells enriched from blood (not recorded which). V gene TRBV2 combines with J gene TRBJ2-5, with TRBD2 identical over 7 bases. The origin of this receptor is a woman between 40 and 50 years old who had recovered from COVID-19. CDR3 sequence reads: CASSWGRAETQYF. The CDR3 DNA sequence: TGTGCCAGCAGTTGGGGGAGGGCCGAGACCCAGTACTTC.